This entry lists 17 T cell receptor beta chains sequenced from one sample in a study of technical replicates of blood from a handful of donors. The protocol was immunoSEQ multiplex PCR, while the TCRdb copy is restricted to in-frame clones and leaves out a portion. Here the sample spans 65,000 to 90,000 clones, roughly 94% being singletons. Sequenced input: T cells isolated from PBMCs. These receptors all stem from a human donor in good health.

Relative to its sample, this clone is medium-sized. The chain uses TRBV28 and TRBJ1-5, with D maybe TRBD1 (6 bases). CDR3 length equals 15 residues. Germline CDR1 and CDR2: MDHEN and SYDVKM. The V end lost 1 base, the J end lost 2 bases, and 9 bases lay between the germline ends. The CDR3 loop is CASSLLQGGNQPQHF. In DNA form, the CDR3 reads TGTGCCAGCAGTTTATTACAGGGTGGCAATCAGCCCCAGCATTTT.

The chain has TRBV7-9 and TRBJ1-1; TRBD1 agrees at 7 bases. Per the germline V gene, CDR1 is SEHNR and CDR2 is FQNEAQ (reference sequence). The trim removed 6 bases at V and 6 bases at J, leaving 7 bases unmatched. The length of the CDR3 is 13 residues. DNA of the CDR3: TGTGCCAGCAGGGGACAGAATGAAGCTGAAGCTTTCTTT. This sequence encodes CASRGQNEAEAFF.

The rearrangement links TRBV18 to TRBJ1-2; TRBD1 agrees at 8 bases. V dropped 2 bases and J dropped 2; count of bases not matched to a gene: 4. The CDR3 contains 15 residues. CDR1 KGHSH and CDR2 LQKENI come from the germline V gene. The CDR3 bases are TGTGCCAGCTCACCAACACAGGGGGAGAACTATGGCTACACCTTC. Translation gives CASSPTQGENYGYTF.

The J gene is TRBJ2-2, the V gene TRBV5-6; 12 bases align to TRBD2. From germline, CDR1 is SGHDT and CDR2 YYEEEE. This CDR3 has 16 residues. The J segment lost 4 bases and the V segment lost 4 bases, leaving 5 bases of the junction unmatched. CDR3: CASSGQTSGSTGELFF. DNA for the CDR3: TGTGCCAGCAGCGGGCAGACTAGCGGGAGCACCGGGGAGCTGTTTTTT.

This chain links TRBV6-5 with TRBJ2-3, with a tentative D call TRBD2 (6 bases). Germline V gene lookup returns CDR1 MNHEY and CDR2 SVGAGI. This CDR3 contains 14 residues. V was pared by 2 bases and J by 0 bases, with 6 bases between. The CDR3 loop reads CASSYGGSTDTQYF. The CDR3 nucleotides read TGTGCCAGCAGTTACGGGGGGAGCACAGATACGCAGTATTTT.

The chain combines TRBV27 with TRBJ1-5, with D uncertain. The CDR3 length is 15 residues. V lost 2 bases to trimming and J lost 6 bases, with 14 bases between them. CDR1 MNHEY and CDR2 SMNVEV come from the germline V gene (reference sequence). Here the CDR3 reads CASSLGSGGGQPQHF. As DNA, the CDR3 is TGTGCCAGCAGTTTAGGGAGTGGAGGCGGTCAGCCCCAGCATTTT.

V gene TRBV7-2 combines with J gene TRBJ2-5; possibly TRBD2 for D (5 bases). The germline V and J ends were trimmed by 5 bases and 4 bases, with 14 bases remaining between them. Germline-derived CDR1 and CDR2 are SGHTA and FQGNSA. CDR3 length equals 14 residues. The CDR3 nucleotides are TGTGCCAGCAGCCTGAGACTACGGGCAGAGACCCAGTACTTC. It translates to CASSLRLRAETQYF.

This chain links TRBV28 with TRBJ2-1, with 7 nucleotides matching TRBD1. Germline assignment: CDR1 MDHEN and CDR2 SYDVKM. J lost 7 bases, V lost 7 bases, and 7 bases had no gene match. This CDR3 has 13 residues. The CDR3: CASIQGVSNEQFF. The CDR3 DNA follows: TGTGCCAGCATCCAGGGGGTTAGTAATGAGCAGTTCTTC.

The CDR3 region has the DNA TGTGCCAGTAGTATGCTAACTAGCGCCCGCTCCTACAATGAGCAGTTCTTC. Protein product: CASSMLTSARSYNEQFF. This rearrangement joins TRBV19 to TRBJ2-1; the match to TRBD2 covers 7 bases. This CDR3 has 17 amino acids. Germline V lookup: CDR1 LNHDA, CDR2 SQIVND (reference sequence). V shed 3 bases and J 0 bases; nucleotides not matched to a gene: 8.

The rearrangement joins TRBV12-5 to TRBJ2-2; 9 bases agree with TRBD1. Germline V gene data show CDR1 as LGHNT and CDR2 as FRNRAP. The trim removed 6 bases at V and 13 bases at J, leaving 12 bases unmatched. CDR3 size: 14 residues. CDR3 nucleotides: TGTGCTAGTGGCCTAGCCTCGGGACAGGGAGCGCTGTTTTTT. As protein: CASGLASGQGALFF.

This chain connects TRBV4-1 to TRBJ2-7, with a weak D call TRBD1 (5 bases). V was shortened by 1 base and J by 0 bases, with 13 bases between the two germline ends. The CDR3 extends over 16 amino acids. Per germline, CDR1 MGHRA and CDR2 YSYEKL. The CDR3 coding sequence is TGCGCCAGCAGCCAAGTCGCAGGGCCGAGCTCCTACGAGCAGTACTTC. Its translation is CASSQVAGPSSYEQYF.

The chain recombines TRBV28 with TRBJ2-7, with a weak D call TRBD1 (5 bases). V was cut by 3 bases and J by 0 bases, with 15 bases left in between. Germline CDR1 reads MDHEN; CDR2 reads SYDVKM. CDR3 length: 16 residues. The CDR3 loop reads CASSFQGPATSYEQYF. DNA of the CDR3: TGTGCCAGCAGTTTTCAGGGTCCCGCGACCTCCTACGAGCAGTACTTC. Drawing the rest from reference TRBV28 and TRBJ2-7, the complete variable domain is DVKVTQSSRYLVKRTGEKVFLECVQDMDHENMFWYRQDPGLGLRLIYFSYDVKMKEKGDIPEGYSVSREKKERFSLILESASTNQTSMYLCASSFQGPATSYEQYFGPGTRLTVT.

This rearrangement joins TRBV19 to TRBJ2-3; perhaps TRBD2 as D (6 bases). The germline V gene encodes CDR1 LNHDA and CDR2 SQIVND (reference sequence). V lost 7 bases to trimming and J lost 2 bases, with 10 bases between them. This CDR3 is 13 amino acids long. The CDR3 is CASKGLLTDTQYF. CDR3 DNA sequence: TGTGCCAGTAAGGGACTTCTCACAGATACGCAGTATTTT.

This chain connects TRBV4-1 to TRBJ2-7; 7 bases agree with TRBD2. Germline CDR1 is MGHRA and CDR2 is YSYEKL. The CDR3 is 15 amino acids. V trimming: 1 base; J trimming: 3 bases; junction bases outside the gene matches: 6. CDR3 loop: CASSQGGGRGYEQYF. Here the CDR3 DNA reads TGCGCCAGCAGCCAAGGGGGCGGGAGAGGCTACGAGCAGTACTTC.

The chain couples TRBV6-5 to TRBJ1-1; possible D gene TRBD1, 5 bases. Per the germline V gene, CDR1 is MNHEY and CDR2 is SVGAGI. The CDR3 runs to 14 residues. V was pared by 3 bases and J by 5 bases, with 13 bases between. CDR3: CASSYAEGDTEAFF. In DNA form, the CDR3 reads TGTGCCAGCAGTTATGCGGAAGGGGATACTGAAGCTTTCTTT.

V and J are TRBV5-8 and TRBJ2-7; 11 bases line up with TRBD1. This CDR3 has 15 residues. Trimming cost V 2 bases and J 7 bases; bases outside gene matches: 8. Germline V lookup: CDR1 SGHTS, CDR2 YDEGEE. The CDR3 spells CASSLTGTGGEEQYF. DNA of the CDR3: TGTGCCAGCAGCTTAACCGGGACAGGGGGTGAAGAGCAGTACTTC. The variable domain in full, completed from reference TRBV5-8 and TRBJ2-7, reads EAGVTQSPTHLIKTRGQQATLRCSPISGHTSVYWYQQALGLGLQFLLWYDEGEERNRGNFPPRFSGRQFPNYSSELNVNALELEDSALYLCASSLTGTGGEEQYFGPGTRLTVT.

This chain uses TRBV5-4 with TRBJ1-1; the match to TRBD1 covers 8 bases. The CDR3 is made up of 13 amino acids. Germline V gene data show CDR1 as SGHNT and CDR2 as YYREEE (reference sequence). The junction had 5 bases not matched to a gene; V was cut back by 4 bases and J by 6 bases. CDR3 protein: CASSHDRGPEAFF. The CDR3 nucleotides are TGTGCCAGCAGCCATGACAGGGGACCTGAAGCTTTCTTT.